One sample yielded the 29 T cell receptor beta chains listed below, sequenced in a study of glioma-infiltrating T cells after dendritic cell vaccination. The table came from immunoSEQ multiplex PCR; TCRdb's copy has only in-frame clones and leaves some out. The repertoire consists of roughly 100,000 clones, with roughly 79% occurring once and the leading ten covering 12%. The material was blood, obtained before dendritic cell vaccination. These receptors were collected from a human donor with glioblastoma.

In its sample, this clone was seen once. The chain recombines TRBV5-1 with TRBJ1-1; 10 bases fit TRBD1. The J segment lost 3 bases and the V segment lost 4 bases, leaving 3 bases of the junction unmatched. The CDR3 has 14 residues. CDR1 is SGHRS and CDR2 is YFSETQ in the germline V gene. The CDR3 reads CASSTDRGDTEAFF. Written as DNA, the CDR3 is TGCGCCAGCAGCACGGACAGGGGGGACACTGAAGCTTTCTTT.

The gene calls are TRBV6-1 and TRBJ2-5; the match to TRBD2 covers 14 bases. CDR1 and CDR2 from the germline V gene are MNHNS and SASEGT. V lost 4 bases to trimming and J lost 4 bases; unmatched junction nucleotides: 5. This CDR3 contains 16 residues. For the CDR3, the DNA is TGTGCCAGCAGTGGGACGACTAGCGGGGGGGTAGAGACCCAGTACTTC. Its protein is CASSGTTSGGVETQYF.

The rearrangement links TRBV13 to TRBJ1-2; TRBD1 aligns across 9 bases. Germline V gives CDR1 PRHDT, CDR2 FYEKMQ (reference sequence). The CDR3 contains 16 residues. V lost 0 bases to trimming and J lost 5 bases; unmatched junction nucleotides: 7. CDR3 sequence (DNA): TGTGCCAGCAGCTTAGGGACAGGGGGGCTGGGGTATGGCTACACCTTC. Amino acid sequence: CASSLGTGGLGYGYTF.

The chain combines TRBV5-1 with TRBJ2-7; TRBD1 aligns across 10 bases. Germline V gene data show CDR1 as SGHRS and CDR2 as YFSETQ. The length of the CDR3 is 15 residues. V shed 5 bases, J shed 4 bases, and the junction held 9 bases outside the gene matches. DNA for the CDR3: TGCGCCAGCAGTTCTCCGGGACAGGGGTTGTACGAGCAGTACTTC. It encodes CASSSPGQGLYEQYF.

This chain joins TRBV19 and TRBJ1-1; TRBD1 matches at 8 bases. The V gene's germline CDR1 is LNHDA and CDR2 SQIVND (reference sequence). V trimming: 3 bases; J trimming: 8 bases; junction bases outside the gene matches: 8. CDR3 length equals 14 residues. CDR3 bases: TGTGCCAGTAGTATTGGTCTTCGGACAGGGGAAGCTTTCTTT. This gives the protein CASSIGLRTGEAFF.

The chain combines TRBV4-1 with TRBJ2-3; TRBD2 matches 8 bases. CDR1 is MGHRA and CDR2 is YSYEKL in the germline V gene. There are 14 residues in the CDR3. V was pared by 1 base and J by 4 bases, with 1 base of the junction left unmatched. CDR3 in DNA: TGCGCCAGCAGCCAAGCGGGGGGGCCAGATACGCAGTATTTT. It translates to CASSQAGGPDTQYF.

The DNA for the CDR3 is TGTGCCAGCAGCTTAGAGAGGGTTGGGAGTCGTGAGCAGTTCTTC. Residues: CASSLERVGSREQFF. V usage is TRBV7-9 and J usage is TRBJ2-1; possibly TRBD2 for D (5 bases). The CDR3 contains 15 residues. Germline lookup yields CDR1 SEHNR and CDR2 FQNEAQ (reference sequence). Trimming pared 1 base from V and 9 bases from J, leaving 16 bases between.

The rearrangement links TRBV11-3 to TRBJ1-1, with D uncertain. This CDR3 is 13 amino acids long. The V end lost 0 bases, the J end lost 8 bases, and 10 bases lay between the germline ends. Looked up from germline, CDR1 is SGHNT and CDR2 is YENEEA. CDR3 DNA sequence: TGTGCCAGCAGCTTAGAAGAGGGTATGGAAGCTTTCTTT. It specifies CASSLEEGMEAFF.

The chain uses TRBV5-5 and TRBJ2-7, with 8 bases lining up with TRBD1. Losses at the gene ends were 4 bases for V and 1 base for J; bases not matched to a gene: 7. The germline CDR1 and CDR2 sequences are SGHKS and YYEKEE (reference sequence). CDR3 size: 15 residues. The DNA of the CDR3 is TGTGCCAGCAGCCAAGGACAGGGAATTTCCTACGAGCAGTACTTC. Translation: CASSQGQGISYEQYF.

There are a few counts of this clone. The rearrangement uses TRBV5-5 and TRBJ2-5; the match to TRBD2 covers 16 bases. J was trimmed by 5 bases and V by 3 bases; bases with no gene match: 10. Germline CDR1 is SGHKS and CDR2 is YYEKEE (reference sequence). The CDR3 covers 18 residues. CDR3 DNA sequence: TGTGCCAGCAGCTGGCGGGGACTAGCGGGGGGGCCGAAGGAGACCCAGTACTTC. Protein sequence: CASSWRGLAGGPKETQYF.

The chain combines TRBV30 with TRBJ1-5; D unresolved. V was shortened by 5 bases and J by 1 base, with 9 bases between the two germline ends. CDR3 length: 13 amino acids. The germline V gene encodes CDR1 GTSNPN and CDR2 SVGIG (reference sequence). The CDR3 sequence: CAWGGGSNQPQHF. For the CDR3, the DNA is TGTGCCTGGGGCGGCGGGAGCAATCAGCCCCAGCATTTT.

This sequence joins TRBV7-9 and TRBJ2-7; unclear D gene. Germline CDR1 SEHNR, CDR2 FQNEAQ (reference sequence). The CDR3 is made up of 14 amino acids. Trimming cost V 1 base and J 5 bases, with 12 bases left between them. The CDR3 region is CASSLGQVGNEQYF. CDR3 sequence (DNA): TGTGCCAGCAGCTTAGGGCAGGTGGGCAACGAGCAGTACTTC.

The chain employs TRBV11-2 and TRBJ1-1; D unclear. Germline V gene sequence: CDR1 SGHAT, CDR2 FQNNGV. CDR3 size: 14 residues. V was pared by 0 bases and J by 0 bases, with 5 bases between. The CDR3 sequence: CASSLERLNTEAFF. The CDR3 DNA sequence: TGTGCCAGCAGCTTAGAACGGTTGAACACTGAAGCTTTCTTT.

The V and J genes are TRBV11-2 and TRBJ1-2; D may be TRBD1 (5 bases). Trimming took 5 bases from V and 0 from J, leaving 13 bases between them. Germline CDR1 and CDR2: SGHAT and FQNNGV. CDR3 length: 15 residues. The CDR3 nucleotides are TGTGCCAGCAGCGGGCCCAGGGAATCTAACTATGGCTACACCTTC. Protein sequence: CASSGPRESNYGYTF. Using reference TRBV11-2 and TRBJ1-2 for the parts outside the CDR3, the full variable domain is EAGVAQSPRYKIIEKRQSVAFWCNPISGHATLYWYQQILGQGPKLLIQFQNNGVVDDSQLPKDRFSAERLKGVDSTLKIQPAKLEDSAVYLCASSGPRESNYGYTFGSGTRLTVV.

V and J are TRBV5-1 and TRBJ1-1, with 12 bases identical to TRBD1. The germline V gene has CDR1 SGHRS and CDR2 YFSETQ. The CDR3 totals 19 residues. With V trimmed by 1 base and J by 0 bases, 10 bases remained unmatched. This CDR3 is CASSLRGDRGLGMNTEAFF. The CDR3 DNA reads TGCGCCAGCAGCTTGCGGGGGGACAGGGGGCTGGGGATGAACACTGAAGCTTTCTTT. Full variable domain (outside the CDR3, taken from reference TRBV5-1 and TRBJ1-1): KAGVTQTPRYLIKTRGQQVTLSCSPISGHRSVSWYQQTPGQGLQFLFEYFSETQRNKGNFPGRFSGRQFSNSRSEMNVSTLELGDSALYLCASSLRGDRGLGMNTEAFFGQGTRLTVV.

The chain carries TRBV5-1 and TRBJ2-3; 9 nucleotides line up with TRBD1. J lost 6 bases, V lost 4 bases, and 6 bases had no gene match. This CDR3 is 14 amino acids long. Looked up from germline, CDR1 is SGHRS and CDR2 is YFSETQ. CDR3: CASSPDRGGDTQYF. The CDR3, as DNA: TGCGCCAGCAGCCCGGACAGGGGCGGGGATACGCAGTATTTT.

The CDR3 sequence is CASSLGGGTYGYTF. In DNA form, the CDR3 reads TGCGCCAGCAGCTTGGGGGGCGGAACCTATGGCTACACCTTC. The chain links TRBV5-1 to TRBJ1-2, with a possible D match to TRBD1 (5 bases). There are 14 residues in the CDR3. Per the germline V gene, CDR1 is SGHRS and CDR2 is YFSETQ. The germline V and J ends were trimmed by 0 bases and 4 bases, with 10 bases remaining between them.

J is TRBJ2-7 and V is TRBV5-4, with TRBD2 identical over 14 bases. Germline loops: CDR1 SGHNT, CDR2 YYREEE (reference sequence). V dropped 0 bases and J dropped 4; count of bases not matched to a gene: 3. The CDR3 runs 16 residues. The CDR3: CASSLGLAGGRYEQYF. The CDR3 DNA reads as TGTGCCAGCAGCTTGGGACTAGCGGGGGGGCGATACGAGCAGTACTTC.

The chain joins TRBV11-1 to TRBJ2-7; 12 positions match TRBD1. CDR3 length: 15 amino acids. V dropped 0 bases and J dropped 6; count of bases not matched to a gene: 3. Germline V gene data show CDR1 as SGHAT and CDR2 as FQDESV (reference sequence). CDR3 bases: TGTGCCAGCAGCTTAGCTGGGACAGGGGGCCTCGAGCAGTACTTC. Its translation: CASSLAGTGGLEQYF. The variable domain in full, completed from reference TRBV11-1 and TRBJ2-7, reads EAEVAQSPRYKITEKSQAVAFWCDPISGHATLYWYRQILGQGPELLVQFQDESVVDDSQLPKDRFSAERLKGVDSTLKIQPAELGDSAMYLCASSLAGTGGLEQYFGPGTRLTVT.

A remark on this clone: The germline gene is not matched at one end of the junction; a read error may be the cause. The chain carries TRBV19 and TRBJ2-7; D perhaps matches TRBD1 (6 bases). The CDR3 spans 14 residues. Germline V gene sequence: CDR1 LNHDA, CDR2 SQIVND (reference sequence). The CDR3, as DNA: TGTGCCAGTAGCATAGCAGGGGACTCCTACGAGCAGTACTTC. Encoded protein: CASSIAGDSYEQYF.

The rearrangement links TRBV11-1 to TRBJ1-1; 7 bases line up with TRBD1. Looked up from germline, CDR1 is SGHAT and CDR2 is FQDESV (reference sequence). This CDR3 comprises 15 residues. V was clipped by 5 bases and J by 0 bases; unmatched bases: 6. CDR3 region: CASSEDRAMNTEAFF. The CDR3 DNA reads TGTGCCAGCAGCGAAGACAGGGCGATGAACACTGAAGCTTTCTTT.

There are a few counts of this clone. The rearrangement uses TRBV5-1 and TRBJ1-4; D is possibly TRBD1 (6 bases). The germline gives CDR1 SGHRS, CDR2 YFSETQ. The CDR3 spans 17 residues. The V end was cut by 2 bases, the J end by 0 bases, with 14 bases between. The CDR3 DNA reads as TGCGCCAGCAGCTTACAGGGAGTGGGGGCAACTAATGAAAAACTGTTTTTT. Protein product: CASSLQGVGATNEKLFF.

The chain joins TRBV27 to TRBJ2-1; 9 bases are a match to TRBD2. J gave up 7 bases and V 3 bases, and 7 bases lay outside the gene matches. CDR3 length: 15 residues. The germline CDR1 and CDR2 sequences are MNHEY and SMNVEV (reference sequence). CDR3 protein: CASSFGTSSLNEQFF. CDR3 DNA sequence: TGTGCCAGCAGTTTCGGGACTAGCTCCCTGAATGAGCAGTTCTTC.

The chain uses TRBV5-1 and TRBJ2-5; D possibly corresponds to TRBD2 (5 bases). V shed 3 bases and J shed 5 bases, with 14 bases lying between them. Germline loops: CDR1 SGHRS, CDR2 YFSETQ. This CDR3 contains 14 residues. In DNA form, the CDR3 reads TGCGCCAGCAGCTCCAACGGGCGGGCGGAGACCCAGTACTTC. It is translated as CASSSNGRAETQYF. Full variable domain (outside the CDR3, taken from reference TRBV5-1 and TRBJ2-5): KAGVTQTPRYLIKTRGQQVTLSCSPISGHRSVSWYQQTPGQGLQFLFEYFSETQRNKGNFPGRFSGRQFSNSRSEMNVSTLELGDSALYLCASSSNGRAETQYFGPGTRLLVL.

This chain links TRBV12-5 with TRBJ1-6, with 9 bases matching TRBD1. Germline V gene sequence: CDR1 LGHNT, CDR2 FRNRAP. The V and J ends lost 5 bases and 6 bases, in that order; junction bases with no gene match: 5. This CDR3 is 15 amino acids long. The CDR3 bases are TGTGCTAGTGGTGCTGGGGGACAGGGTAATTCACCCCTCCACTTT. Translated, it gives CASGAGGQGNSPLHF. Variable domain in full (rest from reference TRBV12-5 and TRBJ1-6): DARVTQTPRHKVTEMGQEVTMRCQPILGHNTVFWYRQTMMQGLELLAYFRNRAPLDDSGMPKDRFSAEMPDATLATLKIQPSEPRDSAVYFCASGAGGQGNSPLHFGNGTRLTVT.

This clone was counted between two and nine times. The chain uses TRBV6-5 and TRBJ2-5; 10 bases align to TRBD2. Germline lookup yields CDR1 MNHEY and CDR2 SVGAGI. This CDR3 has 15 residues. The J segment lost 5 bases and the V segment lost 8 bases, leaving 11 bases of the junction unmatched. The CDR3 DNA is TGTGCCAGCGCCCTGGAGCGGGGGGGCTTGGAGACCCAGTACTTC. It translates to CASALERGGLETQYF.

The chain employs TRBV6-5 and TRBJ1-3; no firm D call. Germline assignment: CDR1 MNHEY and CDR2 SVGAGI. CDR3 size: 15 residues. V was clipped by 8 bases and J by 0 bases, with 14 bases between them. The CDR3 here is CASRGTRSSGNTIYF. The CDR3 nucleotides are TGTGCCAGCCGGGGAACACGAAGCTCTGGAAACACCATATATTTT.

The rearrangement uses TRBV25-1 and TRBJ1-2, with 10 bases that match TRBD1. There are 15 residues in the CDR3. CDR1 is MGHDK, CDR2 SYGVNS, per germline. The V gene end was trimmed by 3 bases and the J gene end by 6 bases; junction bases not matched to a gene: 7. The CDR3 region is CASSDPGTGVNGYTF. The CDR3, as DNA: TGTGCCAGCAGTGACCCCGGGACAGGGGTTAATGGCTACACCTTC.

V usage is TRBV19 and J usage is TRBJ1-2; 8 bases are shared with TRBD1. CDR3 size: 22 residues. V was clipped by 5 bases and J by 1 base; unmatched bases: 27. Germline-derived CDR1 and CDR2 are LNHDA and SQIVND (reference sequence). CDR3: CASSDRGLHLRVGSSFNYGYTF. For the CDR3, the DNA is TGTGCCAGTAGTGACAGGGGTCTTCACCTTAGGGTGGGTTCGAGTTTTAACTATGGCTACACCTTC.